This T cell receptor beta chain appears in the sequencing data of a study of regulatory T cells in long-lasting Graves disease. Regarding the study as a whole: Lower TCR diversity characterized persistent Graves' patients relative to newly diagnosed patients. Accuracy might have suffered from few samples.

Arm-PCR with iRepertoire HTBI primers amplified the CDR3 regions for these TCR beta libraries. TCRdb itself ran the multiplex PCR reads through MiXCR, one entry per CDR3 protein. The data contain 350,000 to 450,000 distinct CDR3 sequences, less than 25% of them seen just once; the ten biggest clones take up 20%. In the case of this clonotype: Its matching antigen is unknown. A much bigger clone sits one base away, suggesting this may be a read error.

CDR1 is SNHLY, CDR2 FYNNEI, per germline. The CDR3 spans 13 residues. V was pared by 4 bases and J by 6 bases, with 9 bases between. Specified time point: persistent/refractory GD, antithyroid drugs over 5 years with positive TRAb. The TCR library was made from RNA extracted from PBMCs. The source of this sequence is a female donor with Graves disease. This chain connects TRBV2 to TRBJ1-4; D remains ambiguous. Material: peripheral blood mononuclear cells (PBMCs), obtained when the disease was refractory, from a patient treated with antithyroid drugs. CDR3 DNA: TGTGCCAGCAGTGGTCCAAGGGATGAAAAACTGTTTTTT. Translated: CASSGPRDEKLFF. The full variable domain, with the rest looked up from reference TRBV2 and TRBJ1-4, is EPEVTQTPSHQVTQMGQEVILRCVPISNHLYFYWYRQILGQKVEFLVSFYNNEISEKSEIFDDQFSVERPDGSNFTLKIRSTKLEDSAMYFCASSGPRDEKLFFGSGTQLSVL.